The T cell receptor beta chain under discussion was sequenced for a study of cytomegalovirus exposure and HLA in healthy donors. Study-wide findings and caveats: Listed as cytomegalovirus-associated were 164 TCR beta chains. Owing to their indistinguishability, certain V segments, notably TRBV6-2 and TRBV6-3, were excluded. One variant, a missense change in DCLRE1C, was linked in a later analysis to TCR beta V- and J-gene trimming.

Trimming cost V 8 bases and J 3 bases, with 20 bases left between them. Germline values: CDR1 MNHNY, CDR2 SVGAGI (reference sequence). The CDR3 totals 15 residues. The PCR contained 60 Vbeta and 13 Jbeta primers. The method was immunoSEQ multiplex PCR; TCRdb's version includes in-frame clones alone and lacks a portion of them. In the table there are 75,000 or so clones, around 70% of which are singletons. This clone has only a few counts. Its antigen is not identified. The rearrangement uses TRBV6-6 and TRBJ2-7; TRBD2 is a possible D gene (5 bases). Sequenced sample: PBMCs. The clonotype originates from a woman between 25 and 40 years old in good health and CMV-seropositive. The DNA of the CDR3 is TGTGCCAGCTCTAGCATGGGTAATTCTATCTACGAGCAGTACTTC. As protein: CASSSMGNSIYEQYF.